This T cell receptor (beta chain) came from a study of shared clonotypes between healthy human individuals. Study-wide context: There were three CD4 naive, three CD4 memory, two CD8 naive and one CD8 memory plates per donor.

General study results and limits: Rarefaction showed that sequencing of sorted subsets was incomplete (despite large depth). Few donors restricted represented genetic and exposure-history diversity.

The CDR3 has 14 amino acids. CDR1 MDHEN and CDR2 SYDVKM come from the germline V gene. With 3 bases removed from V and 7 bases from J, the gap between germline ends came to 15 bases. The authors' processing: Filtering was not the same, since immunoSEQ gave junction-only sequences without quality scores. Some clones are missing from TCRdb's copy, which holds only in-frame ones; the method was immunoSEQ multiplex PCR. V, J and clone size are those of that table, while D and trimming were read from the DNA. This sample carries hundreds of thousands of clones, almost 97% of them seen once, and the ten largest clones take about 0.057%. To note about this clone: What it binds is not known.

The chain is built from TRBV28 and TRBJ1-2, with D maybe TRBD1 (5 bases). The sample consisted of naive CD4+ T cells sorted from blood. Noted subset: CD45RA+ positively selected. This receptor was obtained from a woman in her twenties or thirties in good health. This chain's CDR3 is CASSFSGGSGGYTF. The CDR3 coding sequence is TGTGCCAGCAGTTTTAGCGGGGGTTCTGGTGGCTACACCTTC.